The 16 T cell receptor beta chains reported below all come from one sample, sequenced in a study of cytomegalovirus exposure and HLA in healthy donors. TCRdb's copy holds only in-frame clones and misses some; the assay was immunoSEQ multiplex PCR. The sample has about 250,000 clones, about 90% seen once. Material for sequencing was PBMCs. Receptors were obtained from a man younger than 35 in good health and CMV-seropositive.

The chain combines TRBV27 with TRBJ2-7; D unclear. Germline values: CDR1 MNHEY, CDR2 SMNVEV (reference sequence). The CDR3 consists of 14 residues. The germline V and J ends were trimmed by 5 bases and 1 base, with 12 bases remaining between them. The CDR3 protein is CASSTGRYSYEQYF. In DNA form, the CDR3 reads TGTGCCAGCAGTACGGGCAGGTATTCCTACGAGCAGTACTTC.

The CDR3 is CASNRRNTEAFF. DNA for the CDR3: TGTGCCAGCAACCGGCGGAACACTGAAGCTTTCTTT. The genes are TRBV6-1 and TRBJ1-1; no clear D gene. Trimming took 7 bases from V and 1 from J, leaving 7 bases between them. CDR3 length: 12 amino acids. CDR1 and CDR2 from the germline V gene are MNHNS and SASEGT.

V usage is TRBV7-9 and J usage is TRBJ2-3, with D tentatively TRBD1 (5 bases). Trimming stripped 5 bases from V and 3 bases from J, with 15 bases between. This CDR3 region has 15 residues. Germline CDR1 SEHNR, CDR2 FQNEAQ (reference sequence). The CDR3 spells CASSPRTTRTDTQYF. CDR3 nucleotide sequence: TGTGCCAGCAGCCCTCGGACAACCCGAACAGATACGCAGTATTTT.

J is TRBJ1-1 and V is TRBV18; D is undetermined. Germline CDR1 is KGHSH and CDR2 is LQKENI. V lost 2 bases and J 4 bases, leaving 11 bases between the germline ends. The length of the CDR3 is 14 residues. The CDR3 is CASSPFRDGTEAFF. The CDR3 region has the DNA TGTGCCAGCTCACCATTCCGTGATGGCACTGAAGCTTTCTTT.

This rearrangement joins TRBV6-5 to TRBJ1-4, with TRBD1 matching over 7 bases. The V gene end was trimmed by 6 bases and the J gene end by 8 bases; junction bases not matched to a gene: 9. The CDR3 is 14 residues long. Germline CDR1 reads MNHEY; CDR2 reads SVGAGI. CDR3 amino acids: CASRPLGQYEKLFF. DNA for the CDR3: TGTGCCAGCAGACCCCTGGGACAGTACGAAAAACTGTTTTTT.

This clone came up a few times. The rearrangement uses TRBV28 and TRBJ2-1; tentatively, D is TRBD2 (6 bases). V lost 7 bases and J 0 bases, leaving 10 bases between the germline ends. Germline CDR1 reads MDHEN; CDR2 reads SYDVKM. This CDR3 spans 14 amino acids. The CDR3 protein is CASTYGGSYNEQFF. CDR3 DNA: TGTGCCAGCACCTACGGGGGCTCCTACAATGAGCAGTTCTTC.

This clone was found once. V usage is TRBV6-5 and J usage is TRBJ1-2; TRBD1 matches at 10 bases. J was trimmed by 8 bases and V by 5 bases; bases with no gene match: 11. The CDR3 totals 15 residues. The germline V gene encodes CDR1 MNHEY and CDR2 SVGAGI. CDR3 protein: CASSPGTGVVGGYTF. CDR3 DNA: TGTGCCAGCAGTCCCGGGACAGGGGTAGTCGGGGGCTACACCTTC.

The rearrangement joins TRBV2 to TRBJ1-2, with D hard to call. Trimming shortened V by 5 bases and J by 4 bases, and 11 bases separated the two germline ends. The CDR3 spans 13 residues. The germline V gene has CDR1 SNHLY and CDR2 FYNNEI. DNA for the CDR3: TGTGCCAGCAGTCGGCACCCCAGCTATGGCTACACCTTC. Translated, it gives CASSRHPSYGYTF. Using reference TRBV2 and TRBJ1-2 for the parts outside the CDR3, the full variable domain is EPEVTQTPSHQVTQMGQEVILRCVPISNHLYFYWYRQILGQKVEFLVSFYNNEISEKSEIFDDQFSVERPDGSNFTLKIRSTKLEDSAMYFCASSRHPSYGYTFGSGTRLTVV.

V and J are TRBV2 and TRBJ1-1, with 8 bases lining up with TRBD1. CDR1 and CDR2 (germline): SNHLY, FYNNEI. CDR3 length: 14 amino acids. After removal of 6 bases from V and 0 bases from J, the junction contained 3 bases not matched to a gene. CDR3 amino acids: CASRLDRVNTEAFF. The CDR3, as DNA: TGTGCCAGCAGACTGGACAGGGTGAACACTGAAGCTTTCTTT. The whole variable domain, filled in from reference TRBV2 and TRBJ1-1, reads EPEVTQTPSHQVTQMGQEVILRCVPISNHLYFYWYRQILGQKVEFLVSFYNNEISEKSEIFDDQFSVERPDGSNFTLKIRSTKLEDSAMYFCASRLDRVNTEAFFGQGTRLTVV.

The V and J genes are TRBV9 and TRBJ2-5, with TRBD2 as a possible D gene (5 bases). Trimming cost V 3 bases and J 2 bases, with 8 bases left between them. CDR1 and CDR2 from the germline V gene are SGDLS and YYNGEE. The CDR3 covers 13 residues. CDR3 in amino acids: CASSGTSQETQYF. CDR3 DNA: TGTGCCAGCAGCGGGACTTCACAAGAGACCCAGTACTTC.

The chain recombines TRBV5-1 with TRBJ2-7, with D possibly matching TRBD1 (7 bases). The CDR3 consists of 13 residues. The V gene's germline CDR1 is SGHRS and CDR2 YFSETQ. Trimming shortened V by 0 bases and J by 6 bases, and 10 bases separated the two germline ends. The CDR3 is CASSLDRGGEQYF. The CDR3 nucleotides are TGCGCCAGCAGCTTGGACAGGGGAGGCGAGCAGTACTTC.

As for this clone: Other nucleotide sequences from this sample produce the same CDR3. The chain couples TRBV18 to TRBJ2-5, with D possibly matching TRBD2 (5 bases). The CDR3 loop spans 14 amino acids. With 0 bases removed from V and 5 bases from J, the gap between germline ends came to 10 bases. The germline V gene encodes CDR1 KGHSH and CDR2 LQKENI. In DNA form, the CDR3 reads TGTGCCAGCTCACCACCATCGGGAAGGGAGACCCAGTACTTC. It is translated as CASSPPSGRETQYF.

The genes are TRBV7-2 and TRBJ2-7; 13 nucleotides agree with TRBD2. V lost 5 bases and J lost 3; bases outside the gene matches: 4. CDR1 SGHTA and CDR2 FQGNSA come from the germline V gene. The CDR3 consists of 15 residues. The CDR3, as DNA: TGTGCCAGCAGCACCGGACTAGCGGGGGTCTACGAGCAGTACTTC. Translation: CASSTGLAGVYEQYF.

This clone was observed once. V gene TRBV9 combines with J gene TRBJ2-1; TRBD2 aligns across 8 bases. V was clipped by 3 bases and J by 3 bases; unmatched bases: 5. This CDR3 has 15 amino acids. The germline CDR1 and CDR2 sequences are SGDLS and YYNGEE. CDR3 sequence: CASSAGAGGYNEQFF. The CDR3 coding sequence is TGTGCCAGCAGCGCAGGTGCGGGAGGCTACAATGAGCAGTTCTTC. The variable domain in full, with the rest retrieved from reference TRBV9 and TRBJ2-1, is DSGVTQTPKHLITATGQRVTLRCSPRSGDLSVYWYQQSLDQGLQFLIQYYNGEERAKGNILERFSAQQFPDLHSELNLSSLELGDSALYFCASSAGAGGYNEQFFGPGTRLTVL.

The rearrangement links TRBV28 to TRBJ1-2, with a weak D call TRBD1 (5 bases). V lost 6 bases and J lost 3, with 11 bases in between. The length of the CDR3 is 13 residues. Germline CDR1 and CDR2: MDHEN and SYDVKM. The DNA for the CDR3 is TGTGCCAGCAGCCCACAAGGGGACTATGGCTACACCTTC. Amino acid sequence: CASSPQGDYGYTF.

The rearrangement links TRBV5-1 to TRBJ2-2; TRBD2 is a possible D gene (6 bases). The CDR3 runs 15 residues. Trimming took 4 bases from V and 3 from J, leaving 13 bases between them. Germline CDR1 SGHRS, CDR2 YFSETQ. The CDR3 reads CASSRSSVDTGELFF. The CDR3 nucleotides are TGCGCCAGCAGCCGTTCTAGCGTAGACACCGGGGAGCTGTTTTTT. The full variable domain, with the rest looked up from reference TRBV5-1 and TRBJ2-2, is KAGVTQTPRYLIKTRGQQVTLSCSPISGHRSVSWYQQTPGQGLQFLFEYFSETQRNKGNFPGRFSGRQFSNSRSEMNVSTLELGDSALYLCASSRSSVDTGELFFGEGSRLTVL.